The next 22 T cell receptor beta chains were all read from a single sample in a study of cytomegalovirus exposure and HLA in healthy donors. The PCR was carried out with 60 Vbeta primers and 13 Jbeta primers. Data came from immunoSEQ multiplex PCR; TCRdb stores just in-frame clones and leaves some out. Found here are 60,000 to 75,000 clones, 73% of them singletons; the top ten hold approximately 5.4%. What was sequenced was PBMCs. The receptor set was obtained from a man aged 45-65 years in good health and CMV-seronegative.

This clone has a handful of counts. This chain connects TRBV19 to TRBJ1-2; D remains unclear. CDR1 is LNHDA, CDR2 SQIVND, per germline (reference sequence). This CDR3 comprises 14 residues. Between the trimmed V and J ends, which lost 3 bases and 3 bases, there was a span of 11 bases. The DNA of the CDR3 is TGTGCCAGTAGTATTATAGGAGTGGACTATGGCTACACCTTC. It encodes CASSIIGVDYGYTF. The full variable domain, its missing parts supplied by reference TRBV19 and TRBJ1-2, is DGGITQSPKYLFRKEGQNVTLSCEQNLNHDAMYWYRQDPGQGLRLIYYSQIVNDFQKGDIAEGYSVSREKKESFPLTVTSAQKNPTAFYLCASSIIGVDYGYTFGSGTRLTVV.

This chain links TRBV15 with TRBJ1-3, with D maybe TRBD1 (6 bases). The V gene lost 3 bases and the J gene lost 4 bases, with 10 bases spanning the gap. Germline CDR1 and CDR2: LNHNV and YYDKDF (reference sequence). CDR3 length equals 14 residues. The CDR3 region is CATSSTGTGNTIYF. CDR3 DNA: TGTGCCACCAGCAGCACAGGGACCGGAAACACCATATATTTT.

The genes are TRBV29-1 and TRBJ2-1, with D hard to call. V was trimmed by 7 bases and J by 0 bases, leaving 13 bases between them. This CDR3 is built from 14 residues. Germline CDR1 and CDR2: SQVTM and ANQGSEA. CDR3 in DNA: TGCAGCGCAACCTCGTTGAGCTCCTACAATGAGCAGTTCTTC. Residues: CSATSLSSYNEQFF.

The rearrangement joins TRBV25-1 to TRBJ1-6; D remains unclear. The CDR3 loop spans 15 amino acids. Germline V lookup: CDR1 MGHDK, CDR2 SYGVNS. V dropped 2 bases and J dropped 0 bases, with 5 bases sitting between them. The CDR3 spells CASSERLSYNSPLHF. The DNA for the CDR3 is TGTGCCAGCAGTGAACGTCTCTCCTATAATTCACCCCTCCACTTT.

The chain uses TRBV5-1 and TRBJ1-2; no reliable D call. CDR1 is SGHRS, CDR2 YFSETQ, per germline. The CDR3 totals 14 residues. V was trimmed by 0 bases and J by 5 bases, leaving 11 bases between them. CDR3 nucleotides: TGCGCCAGCAGCTTGGCGGCGGATATGTATGGCTACACCTTC. Encoded protein: CASSLAADMYGYTF.

The V gene is TRBV9, the J gene TRBJ2-1; TRBD1 matches at 9 bases. The CDR3 sequence is 16 residues long. The V segment lost 2 bases and the J segment 5 bases; nucleotides outside the gene matches: 8. CDR1 and CDR2 (germline): SGDLS, YYNGEE. The CDR3 protein is CASSVRDRVANNEQFF. In nucleotides, the CDR3 is TGTGCCAGCAGCGTCCGGGACAGGGTCGCCAACAATGAGCAGTTCTTC.

This clone was seen once. The chain uses TRBV11-3 and TRBJ2-5; no definite D call. The CDR3 is made up of 13 amino acids. CDR1 and CDR2 (germline): SGHNT, YENEEA. V was shortened by 0 bases and J by 5 bases, with 7 bases between the two germline ends. CDR3 DNA: TGTGCCAGCAGCTTAGATCATACTGAGACCCAGTACTTC. Translating gives CASSLDHTETQYF.

The rearrangement uses TRBV5-1 and TRBJ1-1; possibly TRBD1 for D (6 bases). This CDR3 has 14 amino acids. The germline V and J ends were trimmed by 4 bases and 3 bases, with 13 bases remaining between them. Germline CDR1 reads SGHRS; CDR2 reads YFSETQ. CDR3 protein: CASSPTGFDTEAFF. In DNA, the CDR3 is TGCGCCAGCAGCCCGACAGGATTCGACACTGAAGCTTTCTTT. Using reference TRBV5-1 and TRBJ1-1 for the parts outside the CDR3, the full variable domain is KAGVTQTPRYLIKTRGQQVTLSCSPISGHRSVSWYQQTPGQGLQFLFEYFSETQRNKGNFPGRFSGRQFSNSRSEMNVSTLELGDSALYLCASSPTGFDTEAFFGQGTRLTVV.

The chain carries TRBV19 and TRBJ1-2; D possibly corresponds to TRBD1 (5 bases). The CDR3 totals 13 residues. Between the trimmed V and J ends, which lost 7 bases and 3 bases, there was a span of 12 bases. Per the germline V gene, CDR1 is LNHDA and CDR2 is SQIVND (reference sequence). The CDR3: CASTPTGYYGYTF. DNA of the CDR3: TGTGCCAGTACGCCAACAGGTTACTATGGCTACACCTTC. The full variable domain, in which reference TRBV19 and TRBJ1-2 provide the parts outside the CDR3, is DGGITQSPKYLFRKEGQNVTLSCEQNLNHDAMYWYRQDPGQGLRLIYYSQIVNDFQKGDIAEGYSVSREKKESFPLTVTSAQKNPTAFYLCASTPTGYYGYTFGSGTRLTVV.

The rearrangement joins TRBV7-9 to TRBJ2-1, with D maybe TRBD1 (6 bases). Germline CDR1 SEHNR, CDR2 FQNEAQ (reference sequence). CDR3 length equals 14 residues. Trimming pared 2 bases from V and 5 bases from J, leaving 10 bases between. CDR3 DNA sequence: TGTGCCAGCAGCTTATTCGGGACACACAATGAGCAGTTCTTC. Its protein product is CASSLFGTHNEQFF.

The chain is built from TRBV18 and TRBJ2-7, with 9 bases identical to TRBD1. In germline, CDR1 is KGHSH, CDR2 LQKENI. This CDR3 contains 16 residues. With V trimmed by 3 bases and J by 1 base, 7 bases remained unmatched. Here the CDR3 DNA reads TGTGCCAGCTCACCTGAGGACAGGGGTCCTTCCTACGAGCAGTACTTC. It specifies CASSPEDRGPSYEQYF.

This clone showed up just a few times. The chain recombines TRBV27 with TRBJ2-7; 9 nucleotides match TRBD1. The germline V gene has CDR1 MNHEY and CDR2 SMNVEV (reference sequence). Trimming removed 6 bases from V and 2 bases from J; junction bases left unmatched: 8. This CDR3 spans 15 amino acids. CDR3 sequence (DNA): TGTGCCAGCAGGACGACCGGGACAGGGCCCTACGAGCAGTACTTC. Translation: CASRTTGTGPYEQYF.

J is TRBJ2-7 and V is TRBV9; 11 nucleotides align to TRBD2. V lost 0 bases and J lost 6; bases outside the gene matches: 2. The CDR3 loop spans 14 amino acids. Germline V CDR1 and CDR2: SGDLS, YYNGEE. CDR3 protein: CASSVASGGTEQYF. For the CDR3, the DNA is TGTGCCAGCAGCGTAGCTAGCGGGGGGACCGAGCAGTACTTC.

Worth noting for this clone: One end of the junction does not line up with germline, which may come from a read error. The rearrangement links TRBV7-7 to TRBJ2-2; tentative D call: TRBD2 (6 bases). The V gene's germline CDR1 is SSHAT and CDR2 FNYEAQ (reference sequence). The CDR3 runs to 15 residues. The CDR3 nucleotides are TGTGCTAGCAGCTTAGTAAAGGGAGGCCCCGGGGAGCTGTTTTTT. This gives the protein CASSLVKGGPGELFF.

The V and J genes are TRBV6-5 and TRBJ2-3; weak D call: TRBD1 (5 bases). The germline CDR1 and CDR2 sequences are MNHEY and SVGAGI. This CDR3 comprises 12 residues. V was shortened by 5 bases and J by 5 bases, with 8 bases between the two germline ends. DNA for the CDR3: TGTGCCAGCAGTCTGGGGCAAGATACGCAGTATTTT. This encodes CASSLGQDTQYF.

The chain couples TRBV2 to TRBJ1-6, with D maybe TRBD1 (5 bases). Germline V CDR1 and CDR2: SNHLY, FYNNEI. CDR3 length: 19 amino acids. V dropped 6 bases and J dropped 0 bases, with 21 bases sitting between them. The CDR3 DNA reads as TGTGCCAGCAGCCGAAACGAACAGGACCTGAGCTCCTATAATTCACCCCTCCACTTT. It yields the protein CASSRNEQDLSSYNSPLHF.

This chain links TRBV7-3 with TRBJ2-1, with TRBD2 matching over 9 bases. V trimming: 5 bases; J trimming: 2 bases; junction bases outside the gene matches: 4. Germline V gene lookup returns CDR1 SGHTA and CDR2 FQGTGA. The CDR3 is 15 residues long. The CDR3 is CASSMGLAAYNEQFF. The CDR3 region has the DNA TGTGCCAGCAGCATGGGACTAGCAGCCTACAATGAGCAGTTCTTC.

This chain uses TRBV19 with TRBJ1-5; 8 nucleotides match TRBD1. This CDR3 comprises 14 residues. The germline V gene has CDR1 LNHDA and CDR2 SQIVND (reference sequence). V dropped 7 bases and J dropped 0; count of bases not matched to a gene: 2. The CDR3 here is CASNQGASNQPQHF. CDR3 bases: TGTGCCAGTAACCAGGGGGCTAGCAATCAGCCCCAGCATTTT.

The rearrangement joins TRBV6-5 to TRBJ1-2; D gene uncertain. V lost 6 bases to trimming and J lost 3 bases, with 11 bases between them. Germline V gives CDR1 MNHEY, CDR2 SVGAGI. CDR3 size: 13 residues. CDR3 in amino acids: CASSRGPDYGYTF. The CDR3 DNA reads as TGTGCCAGCAGCCGCGGGCCCGACTATGGCTACACCTTC.

This sequence joins TRBV7-2 and TRBJ2-3, with 9 bases that match TRBD1. CDR3 length: 14 amino acids. With 5 bases clipped from V and 6 bases from J, the junction kept 6 bases outside the gene matches. Looked up from germline, CDR1 is SGHTA and CDR2 is FQGNSA. CDR3 in amino acids: CASSTSTGGDTQYF. The CDR3 DNA sequence: TGTGCCAGCAGCACCTCGACAGGGGGGGATACGCAGTATTTT.

The chain couples TRBV7-6 to TRBJ2-1; a possible D gene is TRBD2 (7 bases). This CDR3 comprises 13 residues. Per the germline V gene, CDR1 is SGHVS and CDR2 is FNYEAQ. V was trimmed by 5 bases and J by 7 bases, leaving 12 bases between them. This chain's CDR3 is CASSRGAGNEQFF. In DNA, the CDR3 is TGTGCCAGCAGCCGGGGGGCGGGTAATGAGCAGTTCTTC. Full variable domain (outside the CDR3, taken from reference TRBV7-6 and TRBJ2-1): GAGVSQSPRYKVTKRGQDVALRCDPISGHVSLYWYRQALGQGPEFLTYFNYEAQQDKSGLPNDRFSAERPEGSISTLTIQRTEQRDSAMYRCASSRGAGNEQFFGPGTRLTVL.

The chain couples TRBV4-1 to TRBJ2-3, with D perhaps TRBD2 (5 bases). There are 14 residues in the CDR3. Germline V CDR1 and CDR2: MGHRA, YSYEKL. The V and J ends lost 6 bases and 2 bases respectively, with 12 bases between them. The CDR3 DNA is TGCGCCAGCAGGAAGGCGGGCTCCACAGATACGCAGTATTTT. Protein sequence: CASRKAGSTDTQYF.